The following is a T cell receptor (beta chain) sequence with its context. Only one count was recorded for this clone. Its specific antigen is unknown. No base quality information exists; no much larger clone differs at one position. The CDR3 regions of human TCRbeta chains were subjected to immunosequencing. The original methods were these. Repertoire TCRs were checked for matches against a reference library of SARS-CoV-2-specific TCRs that had been generated using the MIRA antigen-specificity platform. Breadth was defined as the fraction of unique TCRs that were SARS-CoV-2-associated. Depth was defined as the fraction of total T cells that were SARS-CoV-2-associated. Using the MIRA data, every spike-specific TCR was mapped to the spike region that the TCR reacted to and assigned to either a CD4 or a CD8 class. Log10-transformed breadth and depth values were compared by one-way ANOVA with Sidak's multiple comparisons tests. TCRdb retrieved this table from immuneACCESS and kept in-frame rearrangements only. Not all clones are present; in checked studies, unresolved V genes account for under half, and no reason is known for the remainder. That table is the source of V, J and clone size, and D and trimming were worked out from the DNA. This sample gives about 100,000 clones in total; about 88% of them show up just once. The top ten clonotypes cover more than 4.5% of the sample.

The time point label, read with the paper, signifies: baseline before first vaccination. The vaccinee samples were drawn from two UK trials, COV001 and COV002, one of which was a single-blind randomized controlled phase 2/3 trial testing AZD1222 (ChAdOx1 nCoV-19) in healthy adults. Trial participant PBMC samples were collected at day 0 and day 28 after the second dose for TCRbeta chain sequencing. This sample is part of a study of T cell responses to AZD1222 COVID-19 vaccine (dated by TCRdb to the early 2020s). Background for the entire study: AZD1222 recipients whose second dose came at about 4 weeks and those whose second dose came at about 12 weeks were combined into one group, since spike-specific TCR depth and breadth did not differ between the two schedules. Trial participants were enrolled into age subgroups of 18-55, 56-69 and 70-plus years, which contained about 150, 27 and 61 TCR-sequenced participants, respectively. A total of 230 to 250 trial participants underwent TCR sequencing, of whom around 200 received two doses of AZD1222 and about 26 received two doses of the MenACWY control vaccine.

The CDR3 numbers 17 residues from cysteine through phenylalanine. CDR3 DNA is the only sequence kept; it has 51 bases, read in frame from the first base. The germline V gene supplies CDR1 MGHRA and CDR2 YSYEKL. Germline trimming amounts to 5 bases on V and 3 bases on J, with 13 as the count of junction bases outside the gene matches. Overall study outcomes, separate from this receptor: Because no samples from the day 14 peak response were available, repertoires could be characterized only after the peak T cell response. Epitopes outside the regions mutated in the B.1.351 and B.1.1.7 variants were reportedly recognized by nearly half of the unique spike-specific TCRs. Participants were mostly white British, with more females than males. The authors suggested clonal diversity may have been underestimated. Conclusions about previously exposed vaccinees are limited because only 6 or 7 AZD1222 recipients were SARS-CoV-2 seropositive at baseline. In the small 56-69-year group, the increase in depth fell short of significance, most likely because of low power. CD4 TCRs associated with the vaccine covered the entire spike protein, and the dominant responses were in regions 160-218 and 743-854. After two AZD1222 doses, spike-specific TCR breadth and depth were significantly higher than at day 0 and than in MenACWY recipients.

The chain joins TRBV4-1 to TRBJ2-1; TRBD2 aligns with 7 central bases. Sample: peripheral blood, taken on day 0 of AZD1222 vaccination. The TCR comes from an adult in good health. CDR3 reads: CASSERTLADLYNEQFF. The DNA reads as follows: TGCGCCAGCAGCGAACGAACCCTAGCGGATCTCTACAATGAGCAGTTCTTC.